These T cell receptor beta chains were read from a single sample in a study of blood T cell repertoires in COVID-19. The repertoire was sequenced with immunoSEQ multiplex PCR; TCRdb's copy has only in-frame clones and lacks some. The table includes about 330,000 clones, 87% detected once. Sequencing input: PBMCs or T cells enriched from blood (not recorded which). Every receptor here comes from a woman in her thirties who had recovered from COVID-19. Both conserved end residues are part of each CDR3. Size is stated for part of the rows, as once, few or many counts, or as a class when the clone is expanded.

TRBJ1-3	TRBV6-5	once	CASSYTGAGNTIYF
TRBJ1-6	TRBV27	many	CASSQGQGGNSPLHF
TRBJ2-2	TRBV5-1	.	CASSLAGTNELFF
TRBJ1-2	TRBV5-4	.	CASSLAVFYGYTF
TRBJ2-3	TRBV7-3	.	CASSSTGEHTDTQYF
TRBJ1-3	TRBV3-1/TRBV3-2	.	CASSPTGQGDTIYF
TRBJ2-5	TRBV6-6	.	CASSPSGHRQGTQYF
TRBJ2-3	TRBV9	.	CASSTRLAGGFGTDTQYF
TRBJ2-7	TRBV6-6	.	CASSYSSQGDYEQYF
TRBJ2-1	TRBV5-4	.	CASSLGGGGNSYNEQFF
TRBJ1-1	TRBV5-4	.	CASSLAGGNTEAFF
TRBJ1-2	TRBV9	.	CASSVMGSNYGYTF
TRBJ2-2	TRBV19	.	CASTTGRGSRGGELFF
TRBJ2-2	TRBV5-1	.	CASSTGPRTGELFF
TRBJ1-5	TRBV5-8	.	CASSSGQGNQPQHF
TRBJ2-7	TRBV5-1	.	CASSSWPEARDEQYF
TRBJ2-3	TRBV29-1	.	CSVLVDGSQATQYF
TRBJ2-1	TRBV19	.	CASSIRGGGYNEQFF
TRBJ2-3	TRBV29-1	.	CSAGLDTDTQYF
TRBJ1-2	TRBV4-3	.	CASSQGQGVGYTF
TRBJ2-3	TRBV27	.	CASTPRASGTYTDTQYF
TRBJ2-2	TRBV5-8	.	CASSLRGGDTGELFF
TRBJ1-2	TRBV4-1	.	CASSQYDREAYGYTF
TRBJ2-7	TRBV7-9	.	CASSSGPRGWYEQYF
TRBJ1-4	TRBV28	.	CASSTRQGPNEKLFF
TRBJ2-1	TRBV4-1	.	CASSTGTSELLRDEQFF
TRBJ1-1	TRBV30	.	CASERNTEAFF
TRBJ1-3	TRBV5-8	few	CASSLGPGSGNTIYF
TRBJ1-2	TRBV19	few	CASRPTGNNYGYTF
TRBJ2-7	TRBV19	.	CASSITVDSHEQYF
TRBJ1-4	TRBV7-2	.	CASSLQGAEEKLFF
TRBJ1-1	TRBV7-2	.	CASSFTENTEAFF
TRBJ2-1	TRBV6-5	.	CASSQDPGSYNEQFF
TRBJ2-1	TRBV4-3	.	CASSLLGSGAENEQFF
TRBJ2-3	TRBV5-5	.	CASSLEGTRTSGGSTDTQYF
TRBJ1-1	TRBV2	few	CASRDDTNTEAFF
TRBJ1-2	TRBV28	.	CASSGTGNPNYGYTF
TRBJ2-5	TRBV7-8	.	CASSPRGGAQETQYF
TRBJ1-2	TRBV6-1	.	CASSELNGVDHLGYTF
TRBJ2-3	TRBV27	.	CASTDFGTQYF
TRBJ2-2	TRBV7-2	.	CASSLTVDYTGELFF
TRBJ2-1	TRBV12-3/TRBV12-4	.	CALRQSPEQFF
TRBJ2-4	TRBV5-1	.	CASRGGSKNIQYF
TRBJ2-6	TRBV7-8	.	CASGGVGANVLTF
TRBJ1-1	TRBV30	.	CAWNQQGYAEAFF